This T cell receptor beta chain was found in a study of T cell changes during pregnancy in multiple sclerosis. The table came from immunoSEQ multiplex PCR; TCRdb's copy has only in-frame clones and leaves some out. The sample carries 100,000 or so clones, 94% recorded once. Trimming stripped 9 bases from V and 0 bases from J, with 12 bases between. Germline V gene sequence: CDR1 LNHDA, CDR2 SQIVND (reference sequence). The length of the CDR3 is 14 residues. The receptor's source is a female donor in good health, enrolled as a control in a pregnancy study. The sequencing used peripheral blood, collected after pregnancy. The chain combines TRBV19 with TRBJ1-5; D might be TRBD1 (6 bases). CDR3 bases: TGTGCCAGCGGACAGCCGTATAGCAATCAGCCCCAGCATTTT. Translated: CASGQPYSNQPQHF.